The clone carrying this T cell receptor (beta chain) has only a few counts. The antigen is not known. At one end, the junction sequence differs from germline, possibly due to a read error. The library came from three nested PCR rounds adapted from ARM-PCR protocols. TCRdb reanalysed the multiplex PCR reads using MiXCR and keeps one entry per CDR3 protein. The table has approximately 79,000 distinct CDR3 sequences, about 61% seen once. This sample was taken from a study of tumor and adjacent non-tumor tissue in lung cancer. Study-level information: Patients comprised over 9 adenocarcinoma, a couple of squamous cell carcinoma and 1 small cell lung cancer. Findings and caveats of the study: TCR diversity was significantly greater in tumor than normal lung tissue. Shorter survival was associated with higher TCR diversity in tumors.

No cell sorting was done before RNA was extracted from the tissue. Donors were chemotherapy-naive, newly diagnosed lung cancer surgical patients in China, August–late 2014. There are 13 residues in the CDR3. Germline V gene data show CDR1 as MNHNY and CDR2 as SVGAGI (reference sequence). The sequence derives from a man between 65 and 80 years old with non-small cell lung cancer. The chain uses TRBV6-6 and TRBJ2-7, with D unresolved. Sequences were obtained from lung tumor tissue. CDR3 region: CDSSYRRSYEQYF. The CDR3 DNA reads TGTGACAGCAGTTACCGTAGAAGCTACGAGCAGTACTTC.